Each of the 26 T cell receptor beta chains below was sequenced from the same sample in a study of blood T cell repertoires in COVID-19. Sequencing used immunoSEQ multiplex PCR; TCRdb keeps in-frame clones, though not all of them. Of fewer than 300,000 clones in the sample, approximately 91% were seen once. The sequencing input was PBMCs or T cells enriched from blood (not recorded which). These receptors were taken from a woman aged 40 to 50 with acute COVID-19.

The chain has TRBV7-9 and TRBJ1-1, with TRBD1 matching over 7 bases. The ends lost 0 bases at V and 4 bases at J; junction bases unmatched: 11. From germline, CDR1 is SEHNR and CDR2 FQNEAQ (reference sequence). The CDR3 is 17 amino acids. The CDR3 spells CASSLAPGRQGATEAFF. The CDR3, as DNA: TGTGCCAGCAGCTTAGCCCCGGGAAGACAGGGAGCCACTGAAGCTTTCTTT.

The rearrangement uses TRBV2 and TRBJ1-1; D possibly corresponds to TRBD1 (6 bases). This CDR3 region has 14 residues. CDR1 and CDR2 (germline): SNHLY, FYNNEI. V lost 5 bases and J 0 bases, leaving 10 bases between the germline ends. The CDR3 sequence is CASSRDRLNTEAFF. CDR3 DNA: TGTGCCAGCAGTAGAGACAGGCTGAACACTGAAGCTTTCTTT.

About this clone: Other DNA sequences within the sample encode an identical CDR3. J is TRBJ1-1 and V is TRBV30, with D tentatively TRBD1 (5 bases). The CDR3 sequence is 13 residues long. Germline loops: CDR1 GTSNPN, CDR2 SVGIG (reference sequence). Trimming cost V 3 bases and J 1 base, with 9 bases left between them. The CDR3 nucleotides read TGTGCCTGGAGCCTCAGGGAGAACACTGAAGCTTTCTTT. This translates into CAWSLRENTEAFF. Full variable domain (rest looked up from reference TRBV30 and TRBJ1-1): SQTIHQWPATLVQPVGSPLSLECTVEGTSNPNLYWYRQAAGRGLQLLFYSVGIGQISSEVPQNLSASRPQDRQFILSSKKLLLSDSGFYLCAWSLRENTEAFFGQGTRLTVV.

This clone was seen many times. Other nucleotide sequences in the sample specify the same CDR3. The rearrangement uses TRBV2 and TRBJ2-7; D is uncertain. This CDR3 is built from 12 residues. Per the germline V gene, CDR1 is SNHLY and CDR2 is FYNNEI. Trimming pared 4 bases from V and 3 bases from J, leaving 7 bases between. CDR3 sequence: CASSVGGYEQYF. DNA for the CDR3: TGTGCCAGCAGTGTAGGCGGCTACGAGCAGTACTTC.

V is TRBV2 and J is TRBJ2-5; 7 bases line up with TRBD1. Germline V CDR1 and CDR2: SNHLY, FYNNEI. The CDR3 totals 14 residues. Trimming at V came to 4 bases and at J to 1 base, leaving 3 bases not matched to a gene. The CDR3 bases are TGTGCCAGCAGTGGGGGACAGTTCCAAGAGACCCAGTACTTC. This encodes CASSGGQFQETQYF.

This chain connects TRBV5-1 to TRBJ2-1; possible D gene TRBD2, 6 bases. The ends were cut back, 4 bases at V and 4 bases at J, with 15 bases in the middle. This CDR3 contains 15 residues. The germline V gene has CDR1 SGHRS and CDR2 YFSETQ. DNA for the CDR3: TGCGCCAGCAGCCGGGGGTGGTCGGGATACAATGAGCAGTTCTTC. Translating it yields CASSRGWSGYNEQFF.

The genes are TRBV11-3 and TRBJ2-5; weak D call: TRBD2 (5 bases). This CDR3 comprises 16 residues. V gave up 3 bases and J gave up 5 bases, with 19 bases separating them. CDR1 and CDR2 from the germline V gene are SGHNT and YENEEA. CDR3 region: CASSLIEGGVTETQYF. Written as DNA, the CDR3 is TGTGCCAGCAGCTTGATAGAGGGTGGCGTTACGGAGACCCAGTACTTC.

This chain joins TRBV19 and TRBJ2-1; unclear D gene. With 1 base removed from V and 5 bases from J, the gap between germline ends came to 15 bases. Germline V gene data show CDR1 as LNHDA and CDR2 as SQIVND (reference sequence). The CDR3 consists of 16 residues. CDR3 in amino acids: CASSIVSNTLHNEQFF. CDR3 bases: TGTGCCAGTAGTATAGTTAGCAACACCCTTCACAATGAGCAGTTCTTC.

The CDR3 DNA reads TGCGCCAGCAGCTTGGCCGGACTAGCGGGAGTTTCCGGGGAGCTGTTTTTT. Its protein product is CASSLAGLAGVSGELFF. V is TRBV5-1 and J is TRBJ2-2; 13 positions agree with TRBD2. The CDR3 extends over 17 amino acids. The J segment lost 6 bases and the V segment lost 0 bases, leaving 5 bases of the junction unmatched. Germline V lookup: CDR1 SGHRS, CDR2 YFSETQ.

This sequence joins TRBV2 and TRBJ1-5, with D possibly TRBD1 on 6 matching bases. The germline V and J ends were trimmed by 4 bases and 5 bases, with 12 bases remaining between them. In germline, CDR1 is SNHLY, CDR2 FYNNEI. The CDR3 loop spans 14 amino acids. The CDR3 is CASSGSGVDQPQHF. The CDR3 bases are TGTGCCAGCAGTGGTTCAGGGGTGGATCAGCCCCAGCATTTT.

This sequence joins TRBV12-5 and TRBJ2-3; D is ambiguous. Germline V gene data show CDR1 as LGHNT and CDR2 as FRNRAP. The germline V and J ends were trimmed by 3 bases and 4 bases, with 5 bases remaining between them. The CDR3 spans 12 residues. CDR3 DNA: TGTGCTAGTGGTTTTTATCCAGATACGCAGTATTTT. This gives the protein CASGFYPDTQYF.

The chain uses TRBV15 and TRBJ2-1; 7 bases fit TRBD2. CDR3 length equals 18 residues. V lost 3 bases and J lost 2; bases outside the gene matches: 13. CDR1 is LNHNV and CDR2 is YYDKDF in the germline V gene (reference sequence). The CDR3 nucleotides are TGTGCCACCAGCAGGGGCCCCCGGACTAGGTCTACCTACAATGAGCAGTTCTTC. Protein product: CATSRGPRTRSTYNEQFF.

The chain has TRBV27 and TRBJ1-1; TRBD1 is a possible D gene (6 bases). CDR1 and CDR2 from the germline V gene are MNHEY and SMNVEV (reference sequence). CDR3 size: 12 residues. V was pared by 5 bases and J by 10 bases, with 14 bases between. The chain's CDR3 is CASSKAGGRAFF. As DNA, the CDR3 is TGTGCCAGCAGTAAGGCCGGGGGGCGAGCTTTCTTT.

The chain couples TRBV4-3 to TRBJ1-1; a weak D match, TRBD1 (5 bases). In germline, CDR1 is LGHNA, CDR2 YSLEER. The CDR3 consists of 13 residues. Trimming cost V 2 bases and J 2 bases, with 6 bases left between them. The CDR3, as DNA: TGCGCCAGCAGCCAAAGGGGCAACACTGAAGCTTTCTTT. This translates into CASSQRGNTEAFF.

The chain employs TRBV7-9 and TRBJ2-7; TRBD2 matches at 8 bases. CDR1 is SEHNR and CDR2 is FQNEAQ in the germline V gene (reference sequence). With 5 bases clipped from V and 2 bases from J, the junction kept 5 bases outside the gene matches. The CDR3 runs to 14 residues. The CDR3 sequence: CASSPSGLAYEQYF. CDR3 DNA sequence: TGTGCCAGCAGCCCTAGCGGGCTTGCCTACGAGCAGTACTTC.

The chain couples TRBV29-1 to TRBJ2-7; 9 nucleotides line up with TRBD1. The CDR3 contains 13 residues. With V trimmed by 7 bases and J by 0 bases, 4 bases remained unmatched. Germline lookup yields CDR1 SQVTM and CDR2 ANQGSEA. DNA for the CDR3: TGCAGCGCCCGGACAGGGGTCTCCTACGAGCAGTACTTC. Translating gives CSARTGVSYEQYF.

The chain uses TRBV7-2 and TRBJ1-5; D remains unclear. The CDR3 has 13 amino acids. Trimming took 1 base from V and 6 from J, leaving 7 bases between them. CDR1 is SGHTA, CDR2 FQGNSA, per germline. CDR3 DNA: TGTGCCAGCAGCTTAGATTTACTTCAGCCCCAGCATTTT. Translation gives CASSLDLLQPQHF.

The V call is TRBV7-6, the J call TRBJ2-5, with 11 bases identical to TRBD2. Trimming cost V 5 bases and J 2 bases; bases outside gene matches: 7. Germline V CDR1 and CDR2: SGHVS, FNYEAQ. CDR3 length: 16 residues. The CDR3 region has the DNA TGTGCCAGCAGCCCCACTAGCGGGGGATTTCAAGAGACCCAGTACTTC. Encoded protein: CASSPTSGGFQETQYF. The whole variable domain, remainder taken from reference TRBV7-6 and TRBJ2-5, is GAGVSQSPRYKVTKRGQDVALRCDPISGHVSLYWYRQALGQGPEFLTYFNYEAQQDKSGLPNDRFSAERPEGSISTLTIQRTEQRDSAMYRCASSPTSGGFQETQYFGPGTRLLVL.

This chain links TRBV27 with TRBJ1-6, with no clear D. Germline values: CDR1 MNHEY, CDR2 SMNVEV (reference sequence). The V gene lost 6 bases and the J gene lost 10 bases, with 13 bases spanning the gap. CDR3 length: 13 residues. Here the CDR3 reads CASRERGGSPLHF. The CDR3 DNA reads TGTGCCAGCAGAGAACGGGGTGGGTCACCCCTCCACTTT.

The genes are TRBV10-3 and TRBJ1-3; D is unresolved. V lost 7 bases, J lost 0 bases, and 4 bases lay in between. Germline CDR1 ENHRY, CDR2 SYGVKD. There are 12 residues in the CDR3. The CDR3 bases are TGTGCCATCACGAGCTCTGGAAACACCATATATTTT. Protein: CAITSSGNTIYF.

This chain connects TRBV6-5 to TRBJ2-3, with 9 positions matching TRBD1. CDR1 and CDR2 from the germline V gene are MNHEY and SVGAGI. The junction had 9 bases not matched to a gene; V was cut back by 11 bases and J by 3 bases. The CDR3 sequence is 14 residues long. The CDR3 DNA follows: TGTGCCTCCGCCAGGGACAGGGTTACAGATACGCAGTATTTT. Translated, it gives CASARDRVTDTQYF.

The chain has TRBV5-1 and TRBJ2-2, with D possibly matching TRBD1 (5 bases). This CDR3 spans 16 amino acids. The germline V and J ends were trimmed by 0 bases and 1 base, with 10 bases remaining between them. Germline V CDR1 and CDR2: SGHRS, YFSETQ. This CDR3 reads CASSLAGNLNTGELFF. In DNA, the CDR3 is TGCGCCAGCAGCTTGGCAGGGAATTTGAACACCGGGGAGCTGTTTTTT.

This clone was detected only once. The rearrangement links TRBV3-1 (or the pseudogene TRBV3-2) to TRBJ2-5; the match to TRBD2 covers 7 bases. The germline gives CDR1 LGHDT, CDR2 YNNKEL (reference sequence). The CDR3 is made up of 14 amino acids. V dropped 1 base and J dropped 7; count of bases not matched to a gene: 6. The DNA of the CDR3 is TGTGCCAGCAGCCAAGGCGGGGGAGGGGTGACCCAGTACTTC. It translates to CASSQGGGGVTQYF.

This chain connects TRBV5-1 to TRBJ2-3, with 15 bases fitting TRBD2. This CDR3 region has 17 residues. J lost 5 bases, V lost 2 bases, and 6 bases had no gene match. CDR1 and CDR2 from the germline V gene are SGHRS and YFSETQ. CDR3 bases: TGCGCCAGCAGCTTCGGACTAGCGGGGGGGCCCGGAGATACGCAGTATTTT. It specifies CASSFGLAGGPGDTQYF.

This chain links TRBV21-1 with TRBJ2-6; no check of the table's D call, TRBD1, against the DNA was made. TRBV21-1 corresponds to a pseudogene. CDR3 length: 15 amino acids. The DNA for the CDR3 is TGTGCCGTTCATGTCCAGGGAAGTGGGGCCAACGTCCTGACTTTC. It codes for CAVHVQGSGANVLTF.

This sequence joins TRBV24-1 and TRBJ1-2, with D uncertain. There are 12 residues in the CDR3. Germline CDR1 reads KGHDR; CDR2 reads SFDVKD. Trimming took 3 bases from V and 8 from J, leaving 9 bases between them. DNA of the CDR3: TGTGCCACCAGTGATCGGTCGGGAGGCTACACCTTC. It translates to CATSDRSGGYTF.